The 28 T cell receptor beta chains listed next were all sequenced from one sample in a study of cytomegalovirus exposure and HLA in healthy donors. Use of 60 Vbeta and 13 Jbeta primers characterized the PCR. Clones were read by immunoSEQ multiplex PCR, and TCRdb kept only the in-frame ones, dropping some. The table has about 55,000 clones, over 65% seen once. The material sequenced was PBMCs. These receptors were obtained from a man aged 40-55 years in good health and CMV-seropositive.

V is TRBV4-3 and J is TRBJ1-1; 10 bases align to TRBD1. V gave up 4 bases and J gave up 5 bases; unmatched junction bases: 7. Per germline, CDR1 LGHNA and CDR2 YSLEER. The CDR3 has 15 amino acids. The CDR3, as DNA: TGCGCCAGCAGCCCAGGCCAGGGACAGGGGACTGAAGCTTTCTTT. It yields the protein CASSPGQGQGTEAFF.

The CDR3 loop is CASSLVATRSYEQYF. Written as DNA, the CDR3 is TGTGCCAGCAGCTTAGTGGCCACCCGCTCCTACGAGCAGTACTTC. This chain links TRBV7-9 with TRBJ2-7, with D hard to call. The germline V gene has CDR1 SEHNR and CDR2 FQNEAQ (reference sequence). With 1 base removed from V and 0 bases from J, the gap between germline ends came to 10 bases. The CDR3 length is 15 residues.

This chain joins TRBV6-5 and TRBJ1-1; 7 bases are a match to TRBD1. Germline CDR1 and CDR2: MNHEY and SVGAGI. V shed 6 bases, J shed 5 bases, and the junction held 6 bases outside the gene matches. The CDR3 is made up of 13 amino acids. The CDR3 region is CASRRQGRTEAFF. CDR3 bases: TGTGCCAGCAGGAGACAGGGTCGGACTGAAGCTTTCTTT.

In DNA form, the CDR3 reads TGCGCCAGCAGCCACAATACCCCCCGGGACAGGGGGCTTATAGCCAAAAACATTCAGTACTTC. It is translated as CASSHNTPRDRGLIAKNIQYF. The chain is built from TRBV4-3 and TRBJ2-4, with 12 positions matching TRBD1. The CDR3 is 21 residues long. CDR1 is LGHNA, CDR2 YSLEER, per germline. J gave up 0 bases and V 3 bases, and 15 bases lay outside the gene matches.

The chain combines TRBV9 with TRBJ1-2, with D uncertain. CDR3 size: 15 residues. CDR1 SGDLS and CDR2 YYNGEE come from the germline V gene. Trimming cost V 0 bases and J 5 bases, with 14 bases left between them. CDR3 sequence reads: CASSVGTAREYGYTF. The CDR3 DNA reads TGTGCCAGCAGCGTAGGGACGGCCCGGGAGTATGGCTACACCTTC. The variable domain in full, with the rest retrieved from reference TRBV9 and TRBJ1-2, is DSGVTQTPKHLITATGQRVTLRCSPRSGDLSVYWYQQSLDQGLQFLIQYYNGEERAKGNILERFSAQQFPDLHSELNLSSLELGDSALYFCASSVGTAREYGYTFGSGTRLTVV.

V gene TRBV6-5 combines with J gene TRBJ2-2; possibly TRBD1 for D (5 bases). The CDR3 totals 15 residues. Trimming took 3 bases from V and 5 from J, leaving 13 bases between them. The germline V gene has CDR1 MNHEY and CDR2 SVGAGI. CDR3 bases: TGTGCCAGCAGTTATCTGTCTAGGACAACCGGGGAGCTGTTTTTT. Amino acid sequence: CASSYLSRTTGELFF.

V and J are TRBV28 and TRBJ1-2; D possibly corresponds to TRBD1 (5 bases). Per the germline V gene, CDR1 is MDHEN and CDR2 is SYDVKM. This CDR3 region has 13 residues. Trimming shortened V by 3 bases and J by 3 bases, and 8 bases separated the two germline ends. The CDR3 DNA follows: TGTGCCAGCAGTTTTCCGGGGGACTATGGCTACACCTTC. It translates to CASSFPGDYGYTF.

V usage is TRBV7-9 and J usage is TRBJ1-1; D unclear. CDR3 size: 14 residues. Trimming removed 1 base from V and 5 bases from J, with 11 bases in between. Per germline, CDR1 SEHNR and CDR2 FQNEAQ (reference sequence). CDR3 residues: CASSLGNRGTEAFF. The DNA of the CDR3 is TGTGCCAGCAGCTTAGGGAACAGAGGGACTGAAGCTTTCTTT.

The chain uses TRBV10-3 and TRBJ2-5; TRBD2 matches at 8 bases. The CDR3 totals 15 residues. The germline gives CDR1 ENHRY, CDR2 SYGVKD. Trimming removed 5 bases from V and 1 base from J; junction bases left unmatched: 6. CDR3 region: CAISIGGGSQETQYF. The CDR3 bases are TGTGCCATCAGTATTGGCGGGGGGTCCCAAGAGACCCAGTACTTC.

This clone was picked up a small number of times. The rearrangement links TRBV5-8 to TRBJ2-3; D ambiguous. Germline V gene data show CDR1 as SGHTS and CDR2 as YDEGEE. The CDR3 is 15 amino acids. The V gene lost 0 bases and the J gene lost 4 bases, with 12 bases spanning the gap. The CDR3 loop is CASSLVGDQADTQYF. CDR3 sequence (DNA): TGTGCCAGCAGCTTGGTGGGTGACCAGGCAGATACGCAGTATTTT.

The chain uses TRBV7-2 and TRBJ2-2; TRBD1 aligns across 10 bases. Per the germline V gene, CDR1 is SGHTA and CDR2 is FQGNSA. The CDR3 sequence is 17 residues long. The junction had 11 bases not matched to a gene; V was cut back by 4 bases and J by 6 bases. DNA of the CDR3: TGTGCCAGCAGCTGGGCCGGGACAGGGGTTTATCCCGGGGAGCTGTTTTTT. Encoded protein: CASSWAGTGVYPGELFF.

The chain joins TRBV7-2 to TRBJ1-2; no clear D. Trimming cost V 2 bases and J 8 bases, with 9 bases left between them. Germline-derived CDR1 and CDR2 are SGHTA and FQGNSA. This CDR3 contains 12 residues. Here the CDR3 reads CASSLFSEGYTF. Written as DNA, the CDR3 is TGTGCCAGCAGCTTATTCTCCGAGGGCTACACCTTC.

The chain has TRBV18 and TRBJ1-6, with D hard to call. CDR1 and CDR2 from the germline V gene are KGHSH and LQKENI. V lost 3 bases to trimming and J lost 12 bases, with 12 bases between them. The CDR3 extends over 13 amino acids. The CDR3 bases are TGTGCCAGCTCACCTACTGAGCGGCTACCCCTCCACTTT. Translation: CASSPTERLPLHF.

A few counts support this clone. This chain links TRBV6-5 with TRBJ2-7, with TRBD1 identical over 9 bases. J was trimmed by 3 bases and V by 2 bases; bases with no gene match: 5. Looked up from germline, CDR1 is MNHEY and CDR2 is SVGAGI. This CDR3 contains 15 residues. CDR3 residues: CASSYPGQGYYEQYF. The DNA of the CDR3 is TGTGCCAGCAGTTACCCTGGACAGGGGTACTACGAGCAGTACTTC.

This CDR3 is CASSSKGMTNSYEQYF. The CDR3 bases are TGTGCCAGCAGCTCTAAGGGGATGACCAACTCCTACGAGCAGTACTTC. The genes are TRBV7-6 and TRBJ2-7; D perhaps matches TRBD1 (5 bases). This CDR3 contains 16 residues. Looked up from germline, CDR1 is SGHVS and CDR2 is FNYEAQ. The germline V and J ends were trimmed by 4 bases and 0 bases, with 16 bases remaining between them.

This clone was seen a few times. The V gene is TRBV6-5, the J gene TRBJ2-3, with TRBD1 identical over 7 bases. J gave up 5 bases and V 0 bases, and 5 bases lay outside the gene matches. Germline V gene data show CDR1 as MNHEY and CDR2 as SVGAGI. CDR3 length: 15 amino acids. The CDR3 here is CASSYSGTELDTQYF. DNA of the CDR3: TGTGCCAGCAGTTACTCAGGGACAGAGCTAGATACGCAGTATTTT.

The V gene is TRBV5-1, the J gene TRBJ1-2; maybe TRBD1 (6 bases). The CDR3 consists of 14 residues. V was pared by 4 bases and J by 2 bases, with 12 bases between. Germline V gene data show CDR1 as SGHRS and CDR2 as YFSETQ. CDR3 DNA sequence: TGCGCCAGCAGCAGCGACACAGGGAACTATGGCTACACCTTC. This encodes CASSSDTGNYGYTF.

CDR3 in DNA: TGTGCCAGCACCTCACAGGGTCTTACGTACTATGGCTACACCTTC. Its protein is CASTSQGLTYYGYTF. The genes are TRBV7-2 and TRBJ1-2; perhaps TRBD1 as D (6 bases). V lost 7 bases to trimming and J lost 3 bases, with 18 bases between them. The CDR3 covers 15 residues. Germline loops: CDR1 SGHTA, CDR2 FQGNSA.

The chain couples TRBV19 to TRBJ2-7; D perhaps matches TRBD2 (6 bases). The V gene's germline CDR1 is LNHDA and CDR2 SQIVND (reference sequence). The CDR3 has 14 residues. V lost 3 bases, J lost 3 bases, and 12 bases lay in between. CDR3 nucleotide sequence: TGTGCCAGTAGTATTGTGGAGGGCCGCTACGAGCAGTACTTC. Its translation is CASSIVEGRYEQYF.

The chain links TRBV28 to TRBJ1-5; tentative D call: TRBD1 (6 bases). CDR1 is MDHEN and CDR2 is SYDVKM in the germline V gene. V lost 4 bases and J 0 bases, leaving 22 bases between the germline ends. The CDR3 has 19 residues. This chain's CDR3 is CASSSRDRRRGYSNQPQHF. As DNA, the CDR3 is TGTGCCAGCAGTTCGCGAGACAGGCGACGAGGGTATAGCAATCAGCCCCAGCATTTT. The variable domain in full, with the rest retrieved from reference TRBV28 and TRBJ1-5, is DVKVTQSSRYLVKRTGEKVFLECVQDMDHENMFWYRQDPGLGLRLIYFSYDVKMKEKGDIPEGYSVSREKKERFSLILESASTNQTSMYLCASSSRDRRRGYSNQPQHFGDGTRLSIL.

CDR3 DNA sequence: TGTGCCAGCAGCTTCGGGACTAGCTACGAGCAGTACTTC. This gives the protein CASSFGTSYEQYF. The J gene is TRBJ2-7, the V gene TRBV5-4; 8 bases are shared with TRBD2. The CDR3 totals 13 residues. The J segment lost 3 bases and the V segment lost 2 bases, leaving 1 base of the junction unmatched. The germline V gene has CDR1 SGHNT and CDR2 YYREEE (reference sequence).

The chain links TRBV7-6 to TRBJ2-1; D is unclear. Germline V gene sequence: CDR1 SGHVS, CDR2 FNYEAQ. The V end lost 1 base, the J end lost 9 bases, and 10 bases lay between the germline ends. The CDR3 sequence is 13 residues long. Here the CDR3 DNA reads TGTGCCAGCAGCTTAGATAGTTCCGGTGAGCAGTTCTTC. Translating it yields CASSLDSSGEQFF.

The chain links TRBV7-3 to TRBJ2-1; 7 positions match TRBD1. Trimming removed 3 bases from V and 5 bases from J; junction bases left unmatched: 1. The length of the CDR3 is 13 residues. Germline assignment: CDR1 SGHTA and CDR2 FQGTGA. The CDR3 DNA reads as TGTGCCAGCAGCTTGGGACAGAACAATGAGCAGTTCTTC. It encodes CASSLGQNNEQFF.

V and J are TRBV10-3 and TRBJ2-7; perhaps TRBD1 as D (6 bases). Per the germline V gene, CDR1 is ENHRY and CDR2 is SYGVKD. Trimming stripped 3 bases from V and 3 bases from J, with 21 bases between. There are 17 residues in the CDR3. The CDR3 DNA sequence: TGTGCCATCAGTGACCCGGACCGCGGACAGCTATACTACGAGCAGTACGTC. It is translated as CAISDPDRGQLYYEQYV.

V is TRBV20-1 and J is TRBJ1-2; D is possibly TRBD1 (5 bases). CDR3 length: 11 amino acids. Germline loops: CDR1 DFQATT, CDR2 SNEGSKA (reference sequence). The CDR3 reads CSTTGGWGYTF. CDR3 coding DNA: TGCAGCACCACCGGGGGGTGGGGCTACACCTTC.

The count of this clone is one. V gene TRBV29-1 combines with J gene TRBJ2-6; 7 nucleotides align to TRBD1. Trimming removed 7 bases from V and 1 base from J; junction bases left unmatched: 4. This CDR3 has 14 amino acids. Germline-derived CDR1 and CDR2 are SQVTM and ANQGSEA. CDR3 amino acids: CSAKTGSGANVLTF. Written as DNA, the CDR3 is TGCAGCGCAAAGACAGGGTCTGGGGCCAACGTCCTGACTTTC.

The chain uses TRBV30 and TRBJ1-5; 7 positions agree with TRBD1. Germline lookup yields CDR1 GTSNPN and CDR2 SVGIG (reference sequence). V trimming: 5 bases; J trimming: 1 base; junction bases outside the gene matches: 14. The CDR3 is 17 residues long. DNA of the CDR3: TGTGCCTGGGCCAGAACAGGGGTAGGATCGAGCAATCAGCCCCAGCATTTT. Protein product: CAWARTGVGSSNQPQHF.

The chain has TRBV6-1 and TRBJ2-3; D is ambiguous. V was pared by 2 bases and J by 0 bases, with 9 bases between. The V gene's germline CDR1 is MNHNS and CDR2 SASEGT. The CDR3 length is 15 residues. The CDR3 DNA sequence: TGTGCCAGCAGTGAAAGTCGGCGGAGCACAGATACGCAGTATTTT. Protein product: CASSESRRSTDTQYF.